The 28 T cell receptor beta chains below all came from one sample that was sequenced in a study of Ad26.COV2.S vaccination and SARS-CoV-2 variants. Treatment indicated: about 20 received Ad26.COV2.S at low or high dose, single or two shots; roughly five received placebo; per-sample allocation not given. All samples were drawn on day 63, counting from the first vaccine or placebo injection. Some clones are missing from TCRdb's copy, which holds only in-frame ones; the method was immunoSEQ multiplex PCR. The sample has some 480,000 clones, 87% seen once; the top ten hold more than 10%. The sample here was peripheral blood, taken in a trial of Ad26.COV2.S vaccine versus placebo. These receptors all come from a person aged 18-65 years who received the Ad26.COV2.S COVID-19 vaccine or a placebo.

The DNA for the CDR3 is TGTGCCAGCAGCTTGGCGGGGGACAGACCCTACGAGCAGTACTTC. Its protein is CASSLAGDRPYEQYF. The gene calls are TRBV5-5 and TRBJ2-7; D perhaps matches TRBD1 (7 bases). Germline V gene data show CDR1 as SGHKS and CDR2 as YYEKEE (reference sequence). This CDR3 comprises 15 residues. Trimming stripped 0 bases from V and 2 bases from J, with 12 bases between.

The chain is built from TRBV7-2 and TRBJ2-3; 8 nucleotides agree with TRBD2. This CDR3 region has 15 residues. In germline, CDR1 is SGHTA, CDR2 FQGNSA. The trim removed 5 bases at V and 5 bases at J, leaving 9 bases unmatched. This CDR3 is CASSTQGLGGDTQYF. CDR3 sequence (DNA): TGTGCCAGCAGCACCCAGGGACTAGGAGGAGATACGCAGTATTTT.

This chain connects TRBV6-5 to TRBJ2-4; 9 positions match TRBD2. Germline lookup yields CDR1 MNHEY and CDR2 SVGAGI. Trimming took 8 bases from V and 9 from J; bases not matched to a gene: 8. The CDR3 has 13 amino acids. CDR3 DNA: TGTGCCAGCTTTCCTAGCGGGACGGGCATTCAGTACTTC. Its protein is CASFPSGTGIQYF.

The chain uses TRBV4-2 and TRBJ2-1; D unclear. The CDR3 loop spans 13 amino acids. Germline CDR1 LGHNA, CDR2 YNFKEQ. V lost 0 bases and J lost 12, with 12 bases in between. The CDR3 loop is CASSQDYEDRQFF. The CDR3, as DNA: TGTGCCAGCAGCCAAGATTACGAGGACCGGCAGTTCTTC.

The chain recombines TRBV9 with TRBJ2-2, with 7 nucleotides matching TRBD2. Unmatched junction bases numbered 12, after V lost 7 bases and J lost 6 bases. The CDR3 sequence is 15 residues long. Germline V gene sequence: CDR1 SGDLS, CDR2 YYNGEE. CDR3 in DNA: TGTGCCAGCTCCTCACTAGCGAACTCCGCCGGGGAGCTGTTTTTT. Protein product: CASSSLANSAGELFF.

This rearrangement joins TRBV5-4 to TRBJ1-1; 8 bases line up with TRBD1. CDR1 SGHNT and CDR2 YYREEE come from the germline V gene (reference sequence). Trimming at V came to 7 bases and at J to 3 bases, leaving 11 bases not matched to a gene. The CDR3 is 15 residues long. CDR3 loop: CASGQGARGDTEAFF. Written as DNA, the CDR3 is TGTGCCAGCGGACAGGGTGCCAGGGGGGACACTGAAGCTTTCTTT.

J is TRBJ2-7 and V is TRBV28, with TRBD2 matching 12 bases. The CDR3 contains 17 residues. V trimming: 6 bases; J trimming: 3 bases; junction bases outside the gene matches: 12. Germline-derived CDR1 and CDR2 are MDHEN and SYDVKM. The CDR3 here is CASSPRLAGGGGYEQYF. CDR3 DNA sequence: TGTGCCAGCAGCCCCAGGCTAGCGGGAGGGGGGGGCTACGAGCAGTACTTC. The whole variable domain, remainder taken from reference TRBV28 and TRBJ2-7, is DVKVTQSSRYLVKRTGEKVFLECVQDMDHENMFWYRQDPGLGLRLIYFSYDVKMKEKGDIPEGYSVSREKKERFSLILESASTNQTSMYLCASSPRLAGGGGYEQYFGPGTRLTVT.

The chain combines TRBV19 with TRBJ1-2, with 9 nucleotides matching TRBD1. The CDR3 has 16 amino acids. The germline CDR1 and CDR2 sequences are LNHDA and SQIVND (reference sequence). The V and J ends lost 10 bases and 5 bases, in that order; junction bases with no gene match: 17. CDR3 sequence (DNA): TGTGCCACTAGAAGGGAGGGACAGGGCGCTCCGTATGGCTACACCTTC. This translates into CATRREGQGAPYGYTF. The full variable domain, with the rest looked up from reference TRBV19 and TRBJ1-2, is DGGITQSPKYLFRKEGQNVTLSCEQNLNHDAMYWYRQDPGQGLRLIYYSQIVNDFQKGDIAEGYSVSREKKESFPLTVTSAQKNPTAFYLCATRREGQGAPYGYTFGSGTRLTVV.

This clone appeared once. This chain joins TRBV6-5 and TRBJ2-2; D is unresolved. Looked up from germline, CDR1 is MNHEY and CDR2 is SVGAGI. Trimming left V 2 bases short and J 2 bases short, with 3 bases between. This CDR3 spans 13 amino acids. The DNA of the CDR3 is TGTGCCAGCAGTTACCCAAACACCGGGGAGCTGTTTTTT. As protein: CASSYPNTGELFF.

The chain has TRBV30 and TRBJ2-1, with 13 bases lining up with TRBD2. The CDR3 spans 15 residues. Trimming at V came to 5 bases and at J to 1 base, leaving 2 bases not matched to a gene. CDR1 is GTSNPN and CDR2 is SVGIG in the germline V gene (reference sequence). CDR3 sequence: CAWQLAGGSYNEQFF. The DNA of the CDR3 is TGTGCCTGGCAACTAGCGGGAGGGTCCTACAATGAGCAGTTCTTC.

Of note for this clone: Other DNA sequences in the sample encode the same CDR3. J is TRBJ2-1 and V is TRBV30, with unresolved D. CDR1 is GTSNPN, CDR2 SVGIG, per germline (reference sequence). Trimming removed 3 bases from V and 7 bases from J, with 10 bases in between. The CDR3 loop spans 12 amino acids. The CDR3 sequence: CAWSRRENEQFF. CDR3 nucleotide sequence: TGTGCCTGGAGCCGACGAGAGAATGAGCAGTTCTTC.

The chain recombines TRBV28 with TRBJ1-2; D perhaps matches TRBD1 (6 bases). The CDR3 totals 11 residues. Trimming took off 11 bases at V and 2 bases at J, with 9 bases between the two ends. Germline values: CDR1 MDHEN, CDR2 SYDVKM. The CDR3 is CAGTNNYGYTF. CDR3 DNA: TGTGCCGGGACAAACAACTATGGCTACACCTTC.

The chain carries TRBV7-8 and TRBJ2-1; 8 positions match TRBD2. In germline, CDR1 is SGHVS, CDR2 FQNEAQ. Unmatched junction bases numbered 8, after V lost 4 bases and J lost 6 bases. This CDR3 has 15 residues. The CDR3 DNA sequence: TGTGCCAGCAGCTCTTATACCCGGGAGGGCAATGAGCAGTTCTTC. Its protein is CASSSYTREGNEQFF. Based on the CDR3 plus reference TRBV7-8 and TRBJ2-1, the full variable domain is GAGVSQSPRYKVAKRGQDVALRCDPISGHVSLFWYQQALGQGPEFLTYFQNEAQLDKSGLPSDRFFAERPEGSVSTLKIQRTQQEDSAVYLCASSSYTREGNEQFFGPGTRLTVL.

The chain combines TRBV4-3 with TRBJ1-2; D is possibly TRBD1 (5 bases). CDR1 LGHNA and CDR2 YSLEER come from the germline V gene. This CDR3 contains 16 residues. Trimming pared 0 bases from V and 2 bases from J, leaving 13 bases between. CDR3 nucleotide sequence: TGCGCCAGCAGCCAAGAATTTGCGACAGCGAACTATGGCTACACCTTC. Amino acids: CASSQEFATANYGYTF.

CDR3 in amino acids: CASSLSPSGIYNEQFF. The CDR3 DNA is TGTGCCAGCAGCTTAAGTCCTAGCGGAATATACAATGAGCAGTTCTTC. The chain employs TRBV7-3 and TRBJ2-1, with 7 nucleotides matching TRBD2. The CDR3 has 16 amino acids. The ends lost 1 base at V and 4 bases at J; junction bases unmatched: 7. The V gene's germline CDR1 is SGHTA and CDR2 FQGTGA.

V and J are TRBV7-6 and TRBJ2-1; the match to TRBD2 covers 8 bases. The V and J ends lost 2 bases and 7 bases, in that order; junction bases with no gene match: 7. The CDR3 length is 15 residues. Germline CDR1 and CDR2: SGHVS and FNYEAQ. As DNA, the CDR3 is TGTGCCAGCAGCTTATTTAGCGGGAAGGGGAATGAGCAGTTCTTC. It codes for CASSLFSGKGNEQFF.

V and J are TRBV7-2 and TRBJ2-7; 9 bases fit TRBD1. Unmatched junction bases numbered 1, after V lost 4 bases and J lost 0 bases. Looked up from germline, CDR1 is SGHTA and CDR2 is FQGNSA. The CDR3 has 14 amino acids. This CDR3 is CASSWGQGSYEQYF. The DNA of the CDR3 is TGTGCCAGCAGCTGGGGACAGGGCTCCTACGAGCAGTACTTC.

The gene calls are TRBV28 and TRBJ1-5; TRBD1 matches at 9 bases. The CDR3 runs to 16 residues. V lost 3 bases to trimming and J lost 3 bases; unmatched junction nucleotides: 6. The V gene's germline CDR1 is MDHEN and CDR2 SYDVKM. CDR3: CASSLIQGANNQPQHF. CDR3 DNA sequence: TGTGCCAGCAGTTTGATACAGGGGGCTAACAATCAGCCCCAGCATTTT.

The J gene is TRBJ2-7, the V gene TRBV7-2; 15 bases are shared with TRBD2. V was pared by 0 bases and J by 6 bases, with 9 bases of the junction left unmatched. Per the germline V gene, CDR1 is SGHTA and CDR2 is FQGNSA. The CDR3 spans 18 residues. The CDR3 reads CASSLASGGLAGGLEQYF. DNA for the CDR3: TGTGCCAGCAGCTTAGCATCTGGGGGACTAGCGGGAGGTCTCGAGCAGTACTTC.

The rearrangement joins TRBV7-2 to TRBJ2-5, with D perhaps matching TRBD1 or TRBD2 (5 bases each). The V end lost 5 bases, the J end lost 2 bases, and 18 bases lay between the germline ends. The germline gives CDR1 SGHTA, CDR2 FQGNSA. This CDR3 is built from 16 residues. CDR3 sequence (DNA): TGTGCCAGCAGCCCCGGGGCTAGCCGCTTACAAGAGACCCAGTACTTC. Translation: CASSPGASRLQETQYF.

The chain recombines TRBV29-1 with TRBJ2-5; a possible D gene is TRBD2 (6 bases). In germline, CDR1 is SQVTM, CDR2 ANQGSEA. The CDR3 spans 15 residues. Trimming removed 7 bases at V and 3 bases at J, with 21 bases between. The DNA for the CDR3 is TGCAGCGCCCGAAGGTGGAGGGAAGTAAAAGAGACCCAGTACTTC. Amino acids: CSARRWREVKETQYF.

The CDR3 region is CASRQTENTEAFF. In DNA form, the CDR3 reads TGTGCCAGCAGGCAAACAGAGAACACTGAAGCTTTCTTT. The rearrangement uses TRBV28 and TRBJ1-1; unclear D gene. The CDR3 runs 13 residues. CDR1 and CDR2 (germline): MDHEN, SYDVKM. V dropped 6 bases and J dropped 1 base, with 9 bases sitting between them.

The J gene is TRBJ2-3, the V gene TRBV5-8; D possibly matches TRBD1 or TRBD2 (5 bases each). This CDR3 comprises 14 residues. The germline CDR1 and CDR2 sequences are SGHTS and YDEGEE. V was pared by 3 bases and J by 4 bases, with 12 bases between. The CDR3 DNA sequence: TGTGCCAGCAGCTGGGGGAGAAGGGCAGATACGCAGTATTTT. Its protein product is CASSWGRRADTQYF.

This chain connects TRBV14 to TRBJ2-1; D tentatively reads TRBD1 or TRBD2 (5 bases each). The V gene lost 2 bases and the J gene lost 9 bases, with 14 bases spanning the gap. Germline CDR1 reads SGHDN; CDR2 reads FVKESK. CDR3 length: 14 amino acids. DNA for the CDR3: TGTGCCAGCAGCCAAATCCAGGGAGTCGGTGAGCAGTTCTTC. Translation gives CASSQIQGVGEQFF.

The rearrangement uses TRBV7-2 and TRBJ2-7; D not resolved. The CDR3 consists of 17 residues. V was cut by 4 bases and J by 0 bases, with 19 bases left in between. Germline assignment: CDR1 SGHTA and CDR2 FQGNSA. The DNA for the CDR3 is TGTGCCAGCAGCTACGGTCGCGGCCGCCGACTCTCCTACGAGCAGTACTTC. As protein: CASSYGRGRRLSYEQYF.

This chain joins TRBV6-2 or TRBV6-3 and TRBJ1-2, with no clear D. CDR1 and CDR2 from the germline V gene are MNHEY and SVGEGT. The CDR3 length is 15 residues. V dropped 5 bases and J dropped 5 bases, with 18 bases sitting between them. The CDR3, as DNA: TGTGCCAGCAGTAATCTCCCGGGAGGAATTTATGGCTACACCTTC. Translated, it gives CASSNLPGGIYGYTF.

The chain links TRBV5-4 to TRBJ1-1, with D perhaps TRBD1 (5 bases). The CDR3 sequence is 14 residues long. CDR1 and CDR2 from the germline V gene are SGHNT and YYREEE (reference sequence). The V end was cut by 4 bases, the J end by 2 bases, with 12 bases between. The DNA for the CDR3 is TGTGCCAGCAGCCCCGGGACCGCCAACACTGAAGCTTTCTTT. This sequence encodes CASSPGTANTEAFF.

This sequence joins TRBV15 and TRBJ1-1; possibly TRBD1 for D (5 bases). Looked up from germline, CDR1 is LNHNV and CDR2 is YYDKDF (reference sequence). The germline V and J ends were trimmed by 5 bases and 1 base, with 11 bases remaining between them. CDR3 length: 14 residues. The CDR3, as DNA: TGTGCCACCAGCTGGGGGAAGACGAACACTGAAGCTTTCTTT. This sequence encodes CATSWGKTNTEAFF.